These 13 T cell receptor beta chains originate from one sample sequenced in a study of Ad26.COV2.S vaccination and SARS-CoV-2 variants. Assay used: immunoSEQ multiplex PCR; TCRdb lists only in-frame clones, some missing. The sample includes around 300,000 clones, 75% to 90% of them seen just once. Described treatment: about 20 received Ad26.COV2.S at low or high dose, single or two shots; five or six received placebo; per-sample allocation not given. Day 63 following the first vaccine or placebo injection was when the samples were taken. The sequencing here drew on peripheral blood, taken in a trial of Ad26.COV2.S vaccine versus placebo. The source is a person between 18 and 65 years old who received the Ad26.COV2.S COVID-19 vaccine or a placebo.

The CDR3 here is CSVEAGQGDPYGYTF. The CDR3 region has the DNA TGCAGCGTTGAGGCCGGGCAGGGTGATCCCTATGGCTACACCTTC. J is TRBJ1-2 and V is TRBV29-1; D is possibly TRBD1 (5 bases). The V gene's germline CDR1 is SQVTM and CDR2 ANQGSEA. The CDR3 has 15 residues. The ends were cut back, 3 bases at V and 4 bases at J, with 18 bases in the middle.

This CDR3 is CASSPLRGPSDTQYF. The DNA for the CDR3 is TGTGCCAGCAGCCCCCTTAGGGGCCCGTCAGATACGCAGTATTTT. The chain carries TRBV3-1 (or the pseudogene TRBV3-2) and TRBJ2-3, with a tentative D call TRBD1 (5 bases). V shed 4 bases and J shed 4 bases, with 15 bases lying between them. The CDR3 length is 15 residues. CDR1 is LGHDT and CDR2 is YNNKEL in the germline V gene (reference sequence).

The gene calls are TRBV18 and TRBJ2-1; D gene unclear. Trimming stripped 5 bases from V and 0 bases from J, with 14 bases between. This CDR3 comprises 16 residues. Germline V gene sequence: CDR1 KGHSH, CDR2 LQKENI. The CDR3 spells CASSVLTSASYNEQFF. In DNA, the CDR3 is TGTGCCAGCTCAGTACTAACTTCCGCCTCCTACAATGAGCAGTTCTTC.

The chain employs TRBV18 and TRBJ2-3; 15 bases line up with TRBD2. V gave up 6 bases and J gave up 8 bases; unmatched junction bases: 3. CDR1 and CDR2 from the germline V gene are KGHSH and LQKENI. The CDR3 is 14 residues long. The CDR3 protein is CASSPGLAGGTQYF. The DNA for the CDR3 is TGTGCCAGCTCGCCGGGACTAGCGGGAGGTACGCAGTATTTT.

The genes are TRBV6-2 or TRBV6-3 and TRBJ2-1; D remains ambiguous. CDR3 length equals 14 residues. Germline CDR1 and CDR2: MNHEY and SVGEGT. V dropped 3 bases and J dropped 7 bases, with 13 bases sitting between them. The CDR3 sequence: CASSYSASRNEQFF. As DNA, the CDR3 is TGTGCCAGCAGTTATTCAGCTTCTCGGAATGAGCAGTTCTTC.

The chain is built from TRBV7-3 and TRBJ1-1; TRBD1 is a possible D gene (5 bases). With 4 bases removed from V and 4 bases from J, the gap between germline ends came to 10 bases. The CDR3 consists of 13 residues. The germline CDR1 and CDR2 sequences are SGHTA and FQGTGA. The CDR3 reads CASSSGGGTEAFF. CDR3 in DNA: TGTGCCAGCAGCTCAGGTGGGGGCACTGAAGCTTTCTTT.

The chain couples TRBV7-3 to TRBJ2-1, with D hard to call. This CDR3 is built from 15 residues. Germline CDR1 is SGHTA and CDR2 is FQGTGA. Trimming left V 2 bases short and J 0 bases short, with 8 bases between. The CDR3 region is CASSLASSSYNEQFF. The CDR3 DNA reads as TGTGCCAGCAGCTTAGCCTCTTCCTCCTACAATGAGCAGTTCTTC.

The rearrangement joins TRBV11-3 to TRBJ1-3; possible D gene TRBD1, 5 bases. CDR1 and CDR2 (germline): SGHNT, YENEEA. The CDR3 contains 18 residues. V shed 1 base and J shed 3 bases, with 19 bases lying between them. The CDR3 DNA is TGTGCCAGCAGCTTAGTTTCGAGTCGTAAGGGGATTGGAAACACCATATATTTT. Translated: CASSLVSSRKGIGNTIYF.

The V call is TRBV4-3, the J call TRBJ1-1; TRBD1 aligns across 7 bases. J lost 3 bases, V lost 6 bases, and 4 bases had no gene match. Looked up from germline, CDR1 is LGHNA and CDR2 is YSLEER. The CDR3 has 13 residues. As DNA, the CDR3 is TGCGCCAGCAGGGGACAGTCTTACACTGAAGCTTTCTTT. Protein product: CASRGQSYTEAFF.

A single count supports this clone. The chain carries TRBV29-1 and TRBJ2-1; weak D call: TRBD1 (6 bases). This CDR3 contains 13 residues. V lost 4 bases to trimming and J lost 4 bases, with 11 bases between them. Germline assignment: CDR1 SQVTM and CDR2 ANQGSEA. The CDR3 loop is CSVVQDSYNEQFF. As DNA, the CDR3 is TGCAGCGTTGTACAGGACAGTTACAATGAGCAGTTCTTC.

This sequence joins TRBV30 and TRBJ1-5; unclear D gene. Germline values: CDR1 GTSNPN, CDR2 SVGIG (reference sequence). V was clipped by 0 bases and J by 6 bases, with 15 bases between them. The CDR3 loop spans 15 amino acids. CDR3 sequence (DNA): TGTGCCTGGAGTGTACTTGTAATCGATTGTCAGCCCCAGCATTTT. Protein: CAWSVLVIDCQPQHF.

This clone was counted once. CDR3 sequence: CASSYSSGSSYNEQFF. DNA for the CDR3: TGTGCCAGCAGCTACTCTAGCGGGAGTTCCTACAATGAGCAGTTCTTC. The chain combines TRBV7-9 with TRBJ2-1, with TRBD2 identical over 10 bases. CDR1 and CDR2 (germline): SEHNR, FQNEAQ (reference sequence). CDR3 length equals 16 residues. The trim removed 4 bases at V and 1 base at J, leaving 4 bases unmatched.

The V and J genes are TRBV7-2 and TRBJ1-5; a weak D match, TRBD1 (6 bases). The CDR3 contains 14 residues. Germline CDR1 SGHTA, CDR2 FQGNSA. The germline V and J ends were trimmed by 5 bases and 6 bases, with 14 bases remaining between them. CDR3 residues: CASSARTASQPQHF. The CDR3, as DNA: TGTGCCAGCAGCGCAAGGACAGCAAGTCAGCCCCAGCATTTT.